One and the same sample provided the 22 T cell receptor beta chains below, sequenced in a study of T-cell reconstitution after alpha-beta-depleted transplantation in children. Unique molecular identifiers were used in preparing the TCRbeta library. Each CDR3 protein is one row after TCRdb ran MiXCR on the PCR reads. Of approximately 9,400 distinct CDR3 sequences listed, 15% to 20% are singletons. The sample here was PBMCs, mostly from graft donor cells, taken 60 days after TCRalphabeta/CD19-depleted stem cell transplant. The origin of the receptors is a girl under three years old who had a stem cell transplant for combined immunodeficiency, so the T cells may come from the graft donor.

The CDR3 coding sequence is TGTGCCAGCAGTTTATGGGGACTAGCGGGAAGTTACAATGAGCAGTTCTTC. Encoded protein: CASSLWGLAGSYNEQFF. The V and J genes are TRBV12-3 or TRBV12-4 and TRBJ2-1, with 13 bases lining up with TRBD2. V was clipped by 2 bases and J by 4 bases; unmatched bases: 5. The CDR3 covers 17 residues.

The rearrangement links TRBV20-1 to TRBJ2-3, with 11 bases aligning to TRBD2. CDR1 and CDR2 from the germline V gene are DFQATT and SNEGSKA (reference sequence). V gave up 7 bases and J gave up 3 bases; unmatched junction bases: 12. CDR3 length: 16 residues. The CDR3 region has the DNA TGCAGTGGCTTACTAGCGGGGGTCCTTGGTACAGATACGCAGTATTTT. Translated: CSGLLAGVLGTDTQYF.

This clonotype was observed at least ten times. J is TRBJ1-2 and V is TRBV7-9; maybe TRBD1 (5 bases). Trimming took off 5 bases at V and 0 bases at J, with 13 bases between the two ends. From germline, CDR1 is SEHNR and CDR2 FQNEAQ (reference sequence). The CDR3 contains 15 residues. DNA of the CDR3: TGTGCCAGCAGCCCAGGACAACATACTAACTATGGCTACACCTTC. Protein sequence: CASSPGQHTNYGYTF.

There are many counts of this clonotype. The DNA of the CDR3 is TGTGCCAGCAGTGGACTAGCGGGGCGCACAGATACGCAGTATTTT. Protein sequence: CASSGLAGRTDTQYF. The chain couples TRBV12-3 or TRBV12-4 to TRBJ2-3, with 12 bases lining up with TRBD2. The CDR3 covers 15 residues. The V segment lost 5 bases and the J segment 1 base; nucleotides outside the gene matches: 1.

This clonotype was found many times. This chain joins TRBV27 and TRBJ2-7, with D uncertain. Trimming pared 1 base from V and 0 bases from J, leaving 7 bases between. The germline V gene has CDR1 MNHEY and CDR2 SMNVEV (reference sequence). The CDR3 extends over 14 amino acids. CDR3 in amino acids: CASSLWSTSYEQYF. For the CDR3, the DNA is TGTGCCAGCAGTTTATGGTCAACCTCCTACGAGCAGTACTTC.

This clonotype has a handful of counts. The V and J genes are TRBV4-3 and TRBJ2-1; 11 bases are shared with TRBD2. CDR1 LGHNA and CDR2 YSLEER come from the germline V gene. The V gene end was trimmed by 3 bases and the J gene end by 7 bases; junction bases not matched to a gene: 8. This CDR3 is built from 16 residues. The CDR3 loop is CASSHALAGGPNEQFF. The CDR3 nucleotides read TGCGCCAGCAGCCACGCGCTAGCGGGAGGACCGAATGAGCAGTTCTTC.

This clonotype was observed at least ten times. This chain connects TRBV10-3 to TRBJ1-1, with TRBD1 as a possible D gene (5 bases). Trimming stripped 1 base from V and 3 bases from J, with 12 bases between. From germline, CDR1 is ENHRY and CDR2 SYGVKD. CDR3 length: 15 residues. For the CDR3, the DNA is TGTGCCATCAGTGAGTTGGCAGGGTGGCACACTGAAGCTTTCTTT. Residues: CAISELAGWHTEAFF.

The rearrangement links TRBV15 to TRBJ2-2; 8 nucleotides agree with TRBD2. The CDR3 runs 14 residues. The V gene end was trimmed by 6 bases and the J gene end by 2 bases; junction bases not matched to a gene: 2. CDR1 and CDR2 from the germline V gene are LNHNV and YYDKDF (reference sequence). The CDR3 coding sequence is TGTGCCACCAGTAGGACTAGCAACACCGGGGAGCTGTTTTTT. It codes for CATSRTSNTGELFF.

The chain combines TRBV5-6 with TRBJ2-1; D not certain. In germline, CDR1 is SGHDT, CDR2 YYEEEE. V shed 5 bases and J shed 0 bases, with 12 bases lying between them. This CDR3 is 15 amino acids long. CDR3 sequence: CASRHTPSSYNEQFF. The CDR3 DNA follows: TGTGCCAGCAGGCACACTCCTAGCTCCTACAATGAGCAGTTCTTC.

This clonotype was counted ten times or more. The chain employs TRBV7-6 and TRBJ1-3; possibly TRBD1 for D (5 bases). Germline V gives CDR1 SGHVS, CDR2 FNYEAQ. V gave up 0 bases and J gave up 7 bases, with 7 bases separating them. This CDR3 is 13 amino acids long. The CDR3 region is CASSLARGNTIYF. The CDR3 nucleotides read TGTGCCAGCAGCTTAGCGCGGGGGAACACCATATATTTT.

At least ten counts were recorded for this clonotype. This chain uses TRBV5-1 with TRBJ1-1; 11 bases fit TRBD1. The V gene's germline CDR1 is SGHRS and CDR2 YFSETQ. J lost 5 bases, V lost 4 bases, and 7 bases had no gene match. This CDR3 is 15 amino acids long. CDR3 DNA sequence: TGCGCCAGCAGCCACGGACAGGGGGCGAGGACTGAAGCTTTCTTT. It codes for CASSHGQGARTEAFF.

V gene TRBV3-1 combines with J gene TRBJ2-2; the D is unclear. CDR1 LGHDT and CDR2 YNNKEL come from the germline V gene (reference sequence). V lost 4 bases, J lost 6 bases, and 12 bases lay in between. The CDR3 runs 14 residues. This CDR3 is CASSPMTIAGELFF. The CDR3 DNA follows: TGTGCCAGCAGCCCAATGACCATCGCCGGGGAGCTGTTTTTT. The full variable domain, with the rest looked up from reference TRBV3-1 and TRBJ2-2, is DTAVSQTPKYLVTQMGNDKSIKCEQNLGHDTMYWYKQDSKKFLKIMFSYNNKELIINETVPNRFSPKSPDKAHLNLHINSLELGDSAVYFCASSPMTIAGELFFGEGSRLTVL.

The sample holds many counts of this clonotype. The V call is TRBV10-3, the J call TRBJ2-5, with 9 bases matching TRBD1. The germline CDR1 and CDR2 sequences are ENHRY and SYGVKD. Trimming removed 6 bases from V and 3 bases from J; junction bases left unmatched: 2. The CDR3 extends over 13 amino acids. The CDR3 DNA is TGTGCCATCAGCCGGGACAGGGAAGAGACCCAGTACTTC. It translates to CAISRDREETQYF.

This clonotype was counted many times. The V gene is TRBV20-1, the J gene TRBJ2-7; TRBD2 agrees at 10 bases. CDR1 and CDR2 from the germline V gene are DFQATT and SNEGSKA (reference sequence). J was trimmed by 4 bases and V by 3 bases; bases with no gene match: 6. CDR3 size: 14 residues. CDR3 sequence: CSASRGLALYEQYF. The DNA of the CDR3 is TGCAGTGCTAGTAGGGGACTAGCGTTATACGAGCAGTACTTC.

This clonotype was recorded many times. The genes are TRBV4-3 and TRBJ1-1; 7 bases are a match to TRBD1. V trimming: 1 base; J trimming: 1 base; junction bases outside the gene matches: 6. The germline V gene encodes CDR1 LGHNA and CDR2 YSLEER. The CDR3 totals 16 residues. CDR3 protein: CASSQGHRGWNTEAFF. For the CDR3, the DNA is TGCGCCAGCAGCCAAGGCCACAGGGGATGGAACACTGAAGCTTTCTTT.

This clonotype was seen repeatedly, ten times or more. The chain couples TRBV28 to TRBJ2-1, with D maybe TRBD1 (5 bases). The CDR3 extends over 11 amino acids. Germline CDR1 and CDR2: MDHEN and SYDVKM. In DNA form, the CDR3 reads TGTGCTGCAGGGACCTACAATGAGCAGTTCTTC. Residues: CAAGTYNEQFF.

The CDR3, as DNA: TGCGCCAGCAGCCTCCCTCGGACGGGAGGGCCCCGAGGGTCCTACAATGAGCAGTTCTTC. It yields the protein CASSLPRTGGPRGSYNEQFF. The J gene is TRBJ2-1, the V gene TRBV4-1; 8 bases agree with TRBD2. The CDR3 sequence is 20 residues long. With 4 bases clipped from V and 1 base from J, the junction kept 18 bases outside the gene matches. Germline lookup yields CDR1 MGHRA and CDR2 YSYEKL.

This clonotype was counted ten times or more. The CDR3 nucleotides read TGCAGTGCTCTATCCCAAGAGACCCAGTACTTC. Translating gives CSALSQETQYF. This chain connects TRBV20-1 to TRBJ2-5; no firm D call. CDR3 size: 11 residues. Per the germline V gene, CDR1 is DFQATT and CDR2 is SNEGSKA (reference sequence). V lost 5 bases to trimming and J lost 1 base, with 5 bases between them.

The table lists this clonotype with many counts. The rearrangement joins TRBV20-1 to TRBJ1-1; tentative D call: TRBD1 (5 bases). Germline V gene sequence: CDR1 DFQATT, CDR2 SNEGSKA (reference sequence). CDR3 length: 12 residues. Trimming took off 6 bases at V and 6 bases at J, with 14 bases between the two ends. The CDR3, as DNA: TGCAGTGCGAGTGGGGGGGGACCTGAAGCTTTCTTT. Its translation: CSASGGGPEAFF.

This clonotype was seen a handful of times. Sequence at one end of the junction differs from germline and may be a read error. The V gene is TRBV7-2, the J gene TRBJ2-2, with D possibly TRBD2 on 5 matching bases. CDR3 size: 12 residues. CDR1 and CDR2 from the germline V gene are SGHTA and FQGNSA. This chain's CDR3 is CGIGNSAGELFF. The CDR3 nucleotides are TGCGGGATAGGGAATAGTGCCGGGGAGCTGTTTTTT. The full variable domain, in which reference TRBV7-2 and TRBJ2-2 provide the parts outside the CDR3, is GAGVSQSPSNKVTEKGKDVELRCDPISGHTALYWYRQSLGQGLEFLIYFQGNSAPDKSGLPSDRFSAERTGGSVSTLTIQRTQQEDSAVYLCGIGNSAGELFFGEGSRLTVL.

At least ten counts were recorded for this clonotype. The chain has TRBV27 and TRBJ1-2, with no clear D. The CDR3 totals 13 residues. The V gene's germline CDR1 is MNHEY and CDR2 SMNVEV (reference sequence). The V gene lost 4 bases and the J gene lost 9 bases, with 15 bases spanning the gap. The CDR3 DNA is TGTGCCAGCAGTTCCCGACGGGATCGGAGCTACACCTTC. It codes for CASSSRRDRSYTF.

This clonotype occurred many times. The gene calls are TRBV20-1 and TRBJ2-1, with a weak D call TRBD2 (5 bases). This CDR3 has 14 amino acids. V was clipped by 3 bases and J by 5 bases, with 14 bases between them. CDR1 is DFQATT and CDR2 is SNEGSKA in the germline V gene (reference sequence). The CDR3 here is CSASTPGIDNEQFF. The CDR3 coding sequence is TGCAGTGCTAGCACTCCGGGGATTGACAATGAGCAGTTCTTC.